These 17 T cell receptor beta chains came from one sample sequenced in a study of T cells in women clearing cervical HPV infection. Assay: immunoSEQ multiplex PCR; the TCRdb copy retains only in-frame clones and omits some. This sample carries roughly 28,000 clones, with over 8.5% going to the ten biggest clones. The source material was blood buffy coat. These receptors all come from a woman between 18 and 69 years old with a cervical HPV16 infection that either progressed to CIN3+ or cleared (not recorded which).

In regard to this clone: The read terminates 3 residues before the CDR3 end, so the remaining end is supplied by the germline J gene. This rearrangement joins TRBV6-1 to TRBJ2-7; 8 nucleotides line up with TRBD2. Germline CDR1 and CDR2: MNHNS and SASEGT. CDR3 size: 14 residues. V shed 4 bases, J shed 5 bases, and the junction held 7 bases outside the gene matches. CDR3 in amino acids: CASSVIAGGDEQYF. The sequenced CDR3 bases are TGTGCCAGCAGTGTAATCGCGGGGGGAGACGAG.

With respect to this clone: The read stops 3 residues short of the end of the CDR3; the missing end is completed from the germline J gene. V usage is TRBV19 and J usage is TRBJ1-5; D is ambiguous. V was pared by 0 bases and J by 1 base, with 7 bases between. Germline CDR1 is LNHDA and CDR2 is SQIVND (reference sequence). This CDR3 has 15 residues. The covered CDR3 bases are TGTGCCAGTAGTATAGAAGCACCCAGCAATCAGCCC. Translation: CASSIEAPSNQP. The CDR3 as a whole reads CASSIEAPSNQPQHF.

Concerning this clone: The read ends 3 residues early relative to the CDR3; the germline J gene fills the gap. The chain joins TRBV19 to TRBJ2-7; maybe TRBD1 (7 bases). V shed 0 bases and J shed 3 bases, with 18 bases lying between them. CDR1 and CDR2 (germline): LNHDA, SQIVND (reference sequence). This CDR3 is built from 17 residues. CDR3 protein: CASSIDPRRGASYEQYF. The covered CDR3 bases are TGTGCCAGTAGTATAGATCCCCGCAGGGGGGCAAGCTACGAG.

A note on this clone: The CDR3 end is not reached by the read, which stops 3 residues before it; the germline J gene fills it in. The chain has TRBV19 and TRBJ1-4, with TRBD1 matching over 8 bases. Germline loops: CDR1 LNHDA, CDR2 SQIVND (reference sequence). CDR3 length: 14 residues. The CDR3 loop reads CASSIRQGNSPLFF. Incomplete CDR3 DNA: TGTGCCAGTAGTATACGACAGGGGAATTCACCA.

Comments on this clone: Sequencing ends 3 residues short of the CDR3 end; the germline J gene provides the rest. The chain is built from TRBV6-2 or TRBV6-3 and TRBJ2-4, with 8 bases aligning to TRBD1. Germline V CDR1 and CDR2: MNHEY, SVGEGT. CDR3 length equals 14 residues. CDR3 DNA, as far as it was read: TGTGCCAGCAACTCGGGACAGGACTACTATGGT. Its translation is CASNSGQDYYG. The entire CDR3 protein is CASNSGQDYYGQYF.

In regard to this clone: Sequencing ends 3 residues short of the CDR3 end; the germline J gene provides the rest. The J gene is TRBJ2-5, the V gene TRBV7-6; 9 bases fit TRBD2. This CDR3 is built from 17 residues. Per germline, CDR1 SGHVS and CDR2 FNYEAQ. V gave up 5 bases and J gave up 5 bases; unmatched junction bases: 15. The CDR3 sequence: CASSPGKTSGIAETQYF. Incomplete CDR3 DNA: TGTGCCAGCAGCCCCGGAAAGACTAGCGGCATCGCGGAGACC.

On this clone itself: The observed sequence ends 3 residues before the CDR3 terminus, with the missing tail filled in from the germline J gene. J is TRBJ2-5 and V is TRBV14, with TRBD2 identical over 7 bases. This CDR3 spans 17 amino acids. J was trimmed by 1 base and V by 0 bases; bases with no gene match: 8. Germline V gene data show CDR1 as SGHDN and CDR2 as FVKESK. The CDR3 spells CASSQDEVAGLQETQYF. The CDR3 bases that were read are TGTGCCAGCAGCCAAGACGAGGTAGCGGGCCTCCAAGAGACC.

Of note for this clone: The read halts 3 residues ahead of the CDR3 end, with the missing end drawn from the germline J gene. The gene calls are TRBV19 and TRBJ2-3; D may be TRBD1 (5 bases). This CDR3 is 14 amino acids long. V lost 5 bases and J lost 2, with 11 bases in between. The germline gives CDR1 LNHDA, CDR2 SQIVND (reference sequence). The chain's CDR3 is CASSWVGATDTQYF. Partial CDR3 DNA: TGTGCCAGTAGTTGGGTAGGGGCCACAGATACG.

A word on this clone: The sequenced fragment ends 3 residues before the CDR3 boundary, so the rest is inferred from the germline J gene. The chain is built from TRBV5-4 and TRBJ1-4, with D maybe TRBD1 (5 bases). Germline V lookup: CDR1 SGHNT, CDR2 YYREEE (reference sequence). The length of the CDR3 is 14 residues. Trimming took 2 bases from V and 4 from J, leaving 9 bases between them. The part of the CDR3 DNA that was read is TGTGCCAGCAGCTTCGGGACTCATAATGAAAAA. Translation: CASSFGTHNEK. The entire CDR3 reads CASSFGTHNEKLFF.

Remarks on this clone: Read coverage stops 3 residues before the CDR3 terminus; the germline J gene supplies the remainder. The chain uses TRBV19 and TRBJ2-3; 7 bases agree with TRBD1. The CDR3 runs 17 residues. CDR1 is LNHDA, CDR2 SQIVND, per germline (reference sequence). CDR3 loop: CASSNNGADREGETQYF. The covered CDR3 bases are TGTGCCAGTAGCAACAATGGGGCCGACAGGGAAGGCGAGACG. Full variable domain (rest looked up from reference TRBV19 and TRBJ2-3): DGGITQSPKYLFRKEGQNVTLSCEQNLNHDAMYWYRQDPGQGLRLIYYSQIVNDFQKGDIAEGYSVSREKKESFPLTVTSAQKNPTAFYLCASSNNGADREGETQYFGPGTRLTVL.

With respect to this clone: The read comes to an end 3 residues before the CDR3 does, leaving the germline J gene to fill in the end. V is TRBV5-6 and J is TRBJ2-7; the D is unclear. CDR3 length: 12 residues. The germline V and J ends were trimmed by 2 bases and 6 bases, with 9 bases remaining between them. Germline CDR1 reads SGHDT; CDR2 reads YYEEEE. The CDR3: CASSFVSSEQYF. CDR3 DNA (partial): TGTGCCAGCAGCTTCGTCTCCAGCGAG.

Comments on this clone: The read gets to within 3 residues of the CDR3 end, and the germline J gene fills in the rest. V and J are TRBV12-3 or TRBV12-4 and TRBJ2-2; 7 nucleotides align to TRBD2. V was clipped by 5 bases and J by 5 bases; unmatched bases: 5. The CDR3 sequence is 14 residues long. The CDR3 bases that were read are TGTGCCAGCAGTCCCGGGACTATGACCGGGGAG. Translating gives CASSPGTMTGE. The CDR3 in its entirety is CASSPGTMTGELFF.

Of note for this clone: The read comes to an end 3 residues before the CDR3 does, leaving the germline J gene to fill in the end. J is TRBJ1-1 and V is TRBV7-2; perhaps TRBD1 as D (6 bases). Germline CDR1 SGHTA, CDR2 FQGNSA. The V end was cut by 6 bases, the J end by 0 bases, with 14 bases between. CDR3 length: 15 amino acids. The CDR3 region is CASRTTGTLNTEAFF. CDR3 DNA (partial): TGTGCCAGCAGGACTACCGGGACATTGAACACTGAA. Looking up the rest from reference TRBV7-2 and TRBJ1-1 gives the full variable domain: GAGVSQSPSNKVTEKGKDVELRCDPISGHTALYWYRQSLGQGLEFLIYFQGNSAPDKSGLPSDRFSAERTGGSVSTLTIQRTQQEDSAVYLCASRTTGTLNTEAFFGQGTRLTVV.

Comment on this clone: Coverage ceases 3 residues before the CDR3 finishes, and the germline J gene fills in the end. The chain has TRBV5-6 and TRBJ2-7; 8 nucleotides match TRBD1. Germline V gene lookup returns CDR1 SGHDT and CDR2 YYEEEE. V gave up 3 bases and J gave up 2 bases; unmatched junction bases: 4. The CDR3 has 14 residues. The part of the CDR3 DNA that was read is TGTGCCAGCAGCTCTGGACAGGGCGCCTACGAG. Its protein product is CASSSGQGAYE. The full CDR3 reads CASSSGQGAYEQYF.

Regarding this clone: The CDR3 end falls 3 residues outside the read, so it is completed with the germline J gene. This chain connects TRBV7-2 to TRBJ1-1; D may be TRBD1 (5 bases). Germline CDR1 reads SGHTA; CDR2 reads FQGNSA. The CDR3 covers 15 residues. V was cut by 1 base and J by 2 bases, with 11 bases left in between. The CDR3 bases that were read are TGTGCCAGCAGCTTAGGGACAAGTTATAACACTGAA. This gives the protein CASSLGTSYNTE. In full, the CDR3 is CASSLGTSYNTEAFF.

Comments on this clone: Sequencing ends 3 residues short of the CDR3 end; the germline J gene provides the rest. The V gene is TRBV5-1, the J gene TRBJ1-1; 7 positions match TRBD1. This CDR3 has 16 amino acids. Unmatched junction bases numbered 12, after V lost 4 bases and J lost 3 bases. Germline V CDR1 and CDR2: SGHRS, YFSETQ. The covered CDR3 bases are TGCGCCAGCAGCCCGCAACAGGGGCGTGTGGACACTGAA. This gives the protein CASSPQQGRVDTE. The CDR3 reads in full as CASSPQQGRVDTEAFF.

Regarding this clone: The sequenced fragment ends 3 residues before the CDR3 boundary, so the rest is inferred from the germline J gene. The chain couples TRBV18 to TRBJ2-7; 7 nucleotides match TRBD1. J was trimmed by 1 base and V by 3 bases; bases with no gene match: 6. CDR3 length: 15 residues. CDR1 is KGHSH and CDR2 is LQKENI in the germline V gene. CDR3 sequence: CASSPPGQPSYEQYF. Incomplete CDR3 DNA: TGTGCCAGCTCACCCCCGGGACAGCCTTCCTACGAG.